These 18 T cell receptor beta chains were all obtained from the same sample, sequenced in a study of T cells in Graves' hyperthyroidism and ophthalmopathy. Amplified TCR beta CDR3 regions derived from RNA transcripts. Primed by the HTBI set, a first-round RT-PCR was run on the TCR CDR3. TCRdb itself ran the multiplex PCR reads through MiXCR, one entry per CDR3 protein. Of around 720,000 distinct CDR3 sequences detected, roughly 32% appear once; the ten largest clones hold around 31%. The sequenced sample consisted of blood. These receptors all stem from a woman aged 40-49 years with Graves' hyperthyroidism.

This clonotype was counted between two and nine times. V usage is TRBV7-3 and J usage is TRBJ2-5, with a tentative D call TRBD1 (6 bases). Trimming removed 7 bases at V and 5 bases at J, with 11 bases between. CDR3 length equals 12 residues. Germline values: CDR1 SGHTA, CDR2 FQGTGA. CDR3 nucleotide sequence: TGTGCCAGCAAGGGGGTGGGGGAGACCCAGTACTTC. Translated, it gives CASKGVGETQYF.

About this clonotype: A single base separates this from a much larger clone, so it may be a read error. The CDR3 protein is CASSEENSWSEQYF. In nucleotides, the CDR3 is TGTGCCAGCAGTGAGGAAAACTCTTGGTCCGAGCAGTACTTC. This chain connects TRBV6-5 to TRBJ2-7; D unclear. The CDR3 has 14 amino acids. V gave up 5 bases and J gave up 6 bases, with 17 bases separating them. Germline CDR1 MNHEY, CDR2 SVGAGI.

This chain uses TRBV10-3 with TRBJ1-5, with TRBD1 as a possible D gene (5 bases). The V end was cut by 6 bases, the J end by 10 bases, with 19 bases between. The V gene's germline CDR1 is ENHRY and CDR2 SYGVKD. The CDR3 totals 14 residues. The CDR3, as DNA: TGTGCCATCAGACCCCAGGGTGCCGGGCAACCCCAGCATTTT. Its protein product is CAIRPQGAGQPQHF.

This clonotype was seen at least ten times. The rearrangement links TRBV20-1 to TRBJ2-7; 8 nucleotides align to TRBD1. The CDR3 sequence is 13 residues long. Germline assignment: CDR1 DFQATT and CDR2 SNEGSKA (reference sequence). The V gene end was trimmed by 5 bases and the J gene end by 2 bases; junction bases not matched to a gene: 5. CDR3 protein: CSAPRQGTYEQYF. CDR3 in DNA: TGCAGTGCTCCCCGACAGGGGACCTACGAGCAGTACTTC.

This clonotype was seen once. Since a much larger clone is just one base distant, this may be a read error. This rearrangement joins TRBV14 to TRBJ1-1; possible D gene TRBD1, 6 bases. Looked up from germline, CDR1 is SGHDN and CDR2 is FVKESK. There are 14 residues in the CDR3. The CDR3 DNA reads as TGTGCCAGCAGCAAAGGGGGAGAATGGACTGAAGCTCTCTTT. Protein product: CASSKGGEWTEALF.

The chain has TRBV2 and TRBJ2-7, with a possible D match to TRBD1 (6 bases). This CDR3 region has 15 residues. V was pared by 4 bases and J by 7 bases, with 20 bases between. The germline gives CDR1 SNHLY, CDR2 FYNNEI. The CDR3 coding sequence is TGTGCCAGCAGTGTACAGGGTGGCACCTACAATGAGCAGTACTTC. Translation: CASSVQGGTYNEQYF.

The chain links TRBV29-1 to TRBJ2-5; D perhaps matches TRBD1 (5 bases). Deletions cut 8 bases from V and 5 bases from J, with 18 bases between. Germline CDR1 and CDR2: SQVTM and ANQGSEA. The CDR3 extends over 13 amino acids. The chain's CDR3 is CSTLQQVLETQYF. The CDR3 bases are TGCAGCACTCTACAACAGGTTTTGGAGACCCAGTACTTC.

This chain links TRBV5-1 with TRBJ2-7; either TRBD1 or TRBD2 may supply D (6 bases each). The V gene's germline CDR1 is SGHRS and CDR2 YFSETQ. Trimming removed 4 bases at V and 0 bases at J, with 14 bases between. The CDR3 is 15 residues long. The CDR3 spells CASSRTGRSSYEQYF. CDR3 DNA sequence: TGCGCCAGCAGCCGAACAGGGAGGAGCTCCTACGAGCAGTACTTC. The entire variable domain, with the rest obtained from reference TRBV5-1 and TRBJ2-7, is as follows: KAGVTQTPRYLIKTRGQQVTLSCSPISGHRSVSWYQQTPGQGLQFLFEYFSETQRNKGNFPGRFSGRQFSNSRSEMNVSTLELGDSALYLCASSRTGRSSYEQYFGPGTRLTVT.

V usage is TRBV6-2 or TRBV6-3 and J usage is TRBJ2-2, with unresolved D. Between the trimmed V and J ends, which lost 5 bases and 5 bases, there was a span of 18 bases. CDR1 MNHEY and CDR2 SVGEGT come from the germline V gene. This CDR3 is 16 amino acids long. CDR3 DNA sequence: TGTGCCAGCAGTCCCTATCCCGGTGACCAAACCGGGGAGCTGTTTTTT. Encoded protein: CASSPYPGDQTGELFF.

This clonotype was observed a handful of times. V usage is TRBV10-1 and J usage is TRBJ1-2; possible D gene TRBD1, 5 bases. CDR3 length equals 14 residues. From germline, CDR1 is WNHNN and CDR2 SYGVQD (reference sequence). Trimming took 0 bases from V and 7 from J, leaving 12 bases between them. The CDR3 DNA is TGCGCCAGCAGTGAGTCCCCAGGGATTGGTGGCTACACCTTC. Its translation is CASSESPGIGGYTF.

This rearrangement joins TRBV6-6 to TRBJ1-2, with TRBD1 matching over 10 bases. Germline-derived CDR1 and CDR2 are MNHNY and SVGAGI (reference sequence). V shed 4 bases and J 3 bases; nucleotides not matched to a gene: 14. The CDR3 has 18 residues. The CDR3 DNA reads as TGTGCCAGCAGTTTACCTTTAAAGATGGACAGGGGGTACTATGGCTACACCTTC. It translates to CASSLPLKMDRGYYGYTF.

This clonotype has at least ten counts. The V call is TRBV29-1, the J call TRBJ1-2, with D tentatively TRBD1 (6 bases). CDR1 is SQVTM, CDR2 ANQGSEA, per germline. V dropped 6 bases and J dropped 3 bases, with 17 bases sitting between them. The CDR3 loop spans 14 amino acids. Written as DNA, the CDR3 is TGCAGCGTGGGCGACAGGAGGGTGGACTATGGCTACACCTTC. This translates into CSVGDRRVDYGYTF. Using reference TRBV29-1 and TRBJ1-2 for the parts outside the CDR3, the full variable domain is SAVISQKPSRDICQRGTSLTIQCQVDSQVTMMFWYRQQPGQSLTLIATANQGSEATYESGFVIDKFPISRPNLTFSTLTVSNMSPEDSSIYLCSVGDRRVDYGYTFGSGTRLTVV.

This chain links TRBV12-3 or TRBV12-4 with TRBJ1-5, with D maybe TRBD1 (5 bases). V was trimmed by 7 bases and J by 7 bases, leaving 17 bases between them. This CDR3 is built from 14 residues. The CDR3 bases are TGTGCCAGCATCCGGGACGGCGAGCGGCAGCCCCAGCATTTT. Encoded protein: CASIRDGERQPQHF.

This clonotype occurred many times. The CDR3 coding sequence is TGTGCCACCAGTAAGAGTGAGGGGGCCAACGTCCTGACTTTC. Residues: CATSKSEGANVLTF. The gene calls are TRBV24-1 and TRBJ2-6, with D hard to call. The CDR3 loop spans 14 amino acids. CDR1 is KGHDR, CDR2 SFDVKD, per germline. Trimming removed 6 bases from V and 4 bases from J, with 9 bases in between.

This clonotype was counted many times. The junction shows a germline mismatch at one end, possibly a read error. The chain is built from TRBV7-3 and TRBJ1-1; D unclear. The CDR3 consists of 14 residues. CDR1 and CDR2 (germline): SGHTA, FQGTGA. CDR3 in amino acids: CAGSFGPPPTEAFF. The CDR3 bases are TGTGCCGGCAGCTTCGGACCGCCACCCACTGAAGCTTTCTTT.

V usage is TRBV19 and J usage is TRBJ2-2; tentatively, D is TRBD2 (6 bases). Trimming took 9 bases from V and 8 from J, leaving 19 bases between them. The CDR3 length is 14 residues. Germline V CDR1 and CDR2: LNHDA, SQIVND (reference sequence). The CDR3 bases are TGTGCCAGCCGACCCTTCCGGGAGTCTGGGGAGCTGTTTTTT. This gives the protein CASRPFRESGELFF.

This rearrangement joins TRBV7-3 to TRBJ1-3; D ambiguous. The CDR3 is made up of 15 amino acids. Germline CDR1 reads SGHTA; CDR2 reads FQGTGA. V lost 5 bases, J lost 3 bases, and 14 bases lay in between. CDR3 region: CASSQGRVGGNTIYF. The CDR3 DNA reads TGTGCCAGCAGCCAAGGGAGGGTCGGTGGAAACACCATATATTTT.

The rearrangement links TRBV4-3 to TRBJ1-6; maybe TRBD1 (5 bases). The CDR3 covers 16 residues. Trimming stripped 0 bases from V and 6 bases from J, with 12 bases between. Germline V CDR1 and CDR2: LGHNA, YSLEER. This CDR3 reads CASSQDPEGLNSPLHF. CDR3 nucleotide sequence: TGCGCCAGCAGCCAAGATCCTGAGGGGCTTAATTCACCCCTCCACTTT.